This TCR beta chain was profiled in a study of cytomegalovirus exposure and HLA in healthy donors. General study points: What a later analysis showed was that several of the most significant clusters appeared linked to common viral pathogens.

CDR3 size: 15 residues. Trimming removed 2 bases at V and 4 bases at J, with 9 bases between. Germline CDR1 KGHSH, CDR2 LQKENI. Points on this clone: Its antigen is still unknown.

With 60 Vbeta and 13 Jbeta primers, the PCR was carried out. Only in-frame clones appear in the TCRdb table, and some are missing; sequencing was by immunoSEQ multiplex PCR. The data contain roughly 200,000 clones, over 75% of them seen just once; the ten biggest clones take up less than 0.65%. The sequenced sample consisted of PBMCs. The TCR originated in a woman between 45 and 60 years old in good health and CMV-seronegative. This chain links TRBV18 with TRBJ1-6; D remains unclear. The CDR3 sequence is CASSPVSVYNSPLHF. The CDR3, as DNA: TGTGCCAGCTCACCAGTTTCGGTGTATAATTCACCCCTCCACTTT.